These 28 T cell receptor beta chains were sequenced from one sample in a study of tumor-infiltrating lymphocytes in primary liver carcinoma. Blood RNA was derived from unsorted whole blood, and germline DNA was extracted too. With a constant-region primer, TCR beta cDNA was made from approximately 500 ng of total RNA. Three-round nested multiplex PCR performed with slightly modified ARM-PCR produced the TCR beta libraries. Primers for the first two PCR rounds were TRBV1-TRBV30 forward primers and a C-beta reverse primer (10 cycles per round). TCRdb re-called the multiplex PCR reads through MiXCR, storing one row per CDR3 protein. Of fewer than 400,000 distinct CDR3 sequences in the sample, roughly 60% are singletons; the top ten hold about 9.4%. Sequenced sample: peripheral blood. Receptor source: a man between 40 and 49 years old with primary liver carcinoma and hepatitis B virus infection.

The V call is TRBV12-3 or TRBV12-4, the J call TRBJ2-7; possible D gene TRBD2, 6 bases. V gave up 2 bases and J gave up 4 bases, with 21 bases separating them. CDR3 length: 17 residues. CDR3 loop: CASSLRLLVAGLYEQYF. Written as DNA, the CDR3 is TGTGCCAGCAGTTTAAGGCTGCTAGTGGCAGGACTATACGAGCAGTACTTC.

The rearrangement links TRBV7-9 to TRBJ1-1, with 7 bases fitting TRBD1. The V gene end was trimmed by 4 bases and the J gene end by 3 bases; junction bases not matched to a gene: 11. This CDR3 is 16 amino acids long. Per the germline V gene, CDR1 is SEHNR and CDR2 is FQNEAQ (reference sequence). The DNA for the CDR3 is TGTGCCAGCAGCTCAGGCGATAGGGGGCCGGACACTGAAGCTTTCTTT. Its protein is CASSSGDRGPDTEAFF. Full variable domain (remainder filled in from reference TRBV7-9 and TRBJ1-1): DTGVSQNPRHKITKRGQNVTFRCDPISEHNRLYWYRQTLGQGPEFLTYFQNEAQLEKSRLLSDRFSAERPKGSFSTLEIQRTEQGDSAMYLCASSSGDRGPDTEAFFGQGTRLTVV.

About this clonotype: A read error may be the cause here, since a much bigger clone is one base away. The chain is built from TRBV6-2 or TRBV6-3 and TRBJ2-7; TRBD1 agrees at 8 bases. After removal of 7 bases from V and 3 bases from J, the junction contained 5 bases not matched to a gene. From germline, CDR1 is MNHEY and CDR2 SVGEGT. This CDR3 is 13 amino acids long. CDR3 region: CASNKDRDYEQYF. CDR3 sequence (DNA): TGTGCCAGCAATAAGGACAGGGACTACGAGCAGTACTTC.

For this clonotype: It may be a read error: a sequence one base away is much more abundant. CDR3: CASSPSGGVGQPQHF. The CDR3 DNA reads TGTGCCAGCAGTCCATCAGGGGGAGTCGGTCAGCCCCAGCATTTT. The rearrangement joins TRBV6-2 or TRBV6-3 to TRBJ1-5; 7 bases fit TRBD1. V was pared by 5 bases and J by 6 bases, with 10 bases of the junction left unmatched. Germline-derived CDR1 and CDR2 are MNHEY and SVGEGT. The CDR3 extends over 15 amino acids.

Worth noting for this clonotype: The junction departs from the called germline gene at one end, perhaps through a read error. The chain has TRBV30 and TRBJ2-7; 7 bases are a match to TRBD1. The CDR3 contains 14 residues. Germline CDR1 is GTSNPN and CDR2 is SVGIG (reference sequence). The CDR3 sequence: CTWSVRGGWGEQYF. CDR3 nucleotide sequence: TGTACCTGGAGTGTACGAGGGGGCTGGGGCGAGCAGTACTTC.

This clonotype is a singleton in its sample. This CDR3 is missing its conserved last phenylalanine or tryptophan, likely due to a read error. CDR3 sequence reads: CASSLGVGGPVSDEQFL. Written as DNA, the CDR3 is TGTGCCAGCAGTTTAGGTGTGGGGGGGCCGGTATCGGATGAGCAGTTCCTC. The chain has TRBV11-2 and TRBJ2-1; perhaps TRBD2 as D (7 bases). The germline CDR1 and CDR2 sequences are SGHAT and FQNNGV. The CDR3 is 17 amino acids.

V usage is TRBV12-3 or TRBV12-4 and J usage is TRBJ2-5; D may be TRBD1 or TRBD2 (5 bases each). The CDR3 is 14 amino acids. V lost 8 bases, J lost 5 bases, and 18 bases lay in between. CDR3 in DNA: TGTGCCAGCCGCCGCGAGAGGGGCAGGGAGACCCAGTACTTC. Its translation: CASRRERGRETQYF.

Only a few counts were recorded for this clonotype. The rearrangement uses TRBV5-5 and TRBJ2-5; TRBD2 might be the D (6 bases). The CDR3 is 16 amino acids. Germline V CDR1 and CDR2: SGHKS, YYEKEE (reference sequence). V was shortened by 1 base and J by 2 bases, with 15 bases between the two germline ends. The CDR3 region has the DNA TGTGCCAGCAGCTTGAAGGATGCGGGACGTCAAGAGACCCAGTACTTC. Protein sequence: CASSLKDAGRQETQYF.

The table lists this clonotype with a count of one. A much larger clone differs by one base, so this may be a read error. CDR3 bases: TGTGCCAGCAGGCCGGGCCTCGACTCCTACAATGAGCAGTTCTTC. The encoded protein is CASRPGLDSYNEQFF. The chain employs TRBV6-5 and TRBJ2-1, with D unresolved. The CDR3 contains 15 residues. Per the germline V gene, CDR1 is MNHEY and CDR2 is SVGAGI. The V gene lost 6 bases and the J gene lost 0 bases, with 12 bases spanning the gap.

On this clonotype itself: The DNA is omitted, as the CDR3 cannot be located on it reliably, and the CDR3 follows TCRdb's listing. This chain connects TRBV29-1 to TRBJ2-7. The CDR3 adds up to 12 amino acids, both ends counted. Germline CDR1 reads SQVTM; CDR2 reads ANQGSEA. CDR3: CSVAPGANEKYF.

This clonotype was detected a few times. The chain has TRBV5-1 and TRBJ2-1; no clear D gene. Per the germline V gene, CDR1 is SGHRS and CDR2 is YFSETQ. Trimming removed 5 bases from V and 1 base from J, with 16 bases in between. This CDR3 region has 16 residues. CDR3 amino acids: CASSSTQVSSYNEQFF. DNA for the CDR3: TGCGCCAGCAGTTCGACTCAAGTAAGTTCCTACAATGAGCAGTTCTTC.

This clonotype is a singleton in its sample. Germline and junction disagree at one end, which may indicate a read error. The chain recombines TRBV6-2 or TRBV6-3 with TRBJ1-1; 9 nucleotides match TRBD1. Germline-derived CDR1 and CDR2 are MNHEY and SVGEGT. This CDR3 contains 15 residues. CDR3 in amino acids: CAISEQGARSIEAFF. The CDR3 DNA reads TGTGCCATCAGTGAACAGGGGGCGAGGAGCATTGAAGCTTTCTTT.

The rearrangement uses TRBV11-2 and TRBJ2-1; no clear D. The V gene's germline CDR1 is SGHAT and CDR2 FQNNGV. With 0 bases removed from V and 4 bases from J, the gap between germline ends came to 13 bases. This CDR3 spans 16 amino acids. DNA for the CDR3: TGTGCCAGCAGCTTAGACAGGCAGACCTCTTACAATGAGCAGTTCTTC. Translation: CASSLDRQTSYNEQFF. Full variable domain (rest looked up from reference TRBV11-2 and TRBJ2-1): EAGVAQSPRYKIIEKRQSVAFWCNPISGHATLYWYQQILGQGPKLLIQFQNNGVVDDSQLPKDRFSAERLKGVDSTLKIQPAKLEDSAVYLCASSLDRQTSYNEQFFGPGTRLTVL.

The chain carries TRBV25-1 and TRBJ1-2, with D unclear. The ends were cut back, 1 base at V and 4 bases at J, with 4 bases in the middle. The length of the CDR3 is 12 residues. Germline lookup yields CDR1 MGHDK and CDR2 SYGVNS. The CDR3 here is CASSESTYGYTF. CDR3 DNA sequence: TGTGCCAGCAGTGAATCTACCTATGGCTACACCTTC.

A word on this clonotype: Since a much larger clone is just one base distant, this may be a read error. No conserved phenylalanine or tryptophan is present at the end of the CDR3, so a read error is the likely explanation. The J gene is TRBJ2-7, the V gene TRBV7-8; TRBD1 aligns across 9 bases. V shed 6 bases and J 3 bases; nucleotides not matched to a gene: 9. The CDR3 extends over 15 amino acids. The germline gives CDR1 SGHVS, CDR2 FQNEAQ. This chain's CDR3 is CASRADRGRIYEQYI. DNA for the CDR3: TGTGCCAGCAGGGCTGACAGGGGGAGGATCTACGAGCAGTACATC.

With regard to this clonotype: Sequence at one end of the junction differs from germline and may be a read error. The genes are TRBV11-2 and TRBJ2-1; D is unresolved. This CDR3 contains 17 residues. The germline V gene has CDR1 SGHAT and CDR2 FQNNGV. CDR3 sequence reads: CASSLVGWGRAYNDQFF. The CDR3 nucleotides read TGTGCCAGCAGCTTAGTCGGTTGGGGAAGGGCCTACAATGACCAGTTCTTC.

In the case of this clonotype: One end of the junction is discordant with germline, which a read error may explain. The rearrangement uses TRBV10-3 and TRBJ2-7; 7 nucleotides align to TRBD2. Germline V gene data show CDR1 as ENHRY and CDR2 as SYGVKD. This CDR3 spans 16 amino acids. The CDR3 spells CDISESSGGSSNEQYF. The CDR3 coding sequence is TGTGACATCAGTGAGTCGTCCGGCGGGAGCTCCAACGAGCAGTATTTC.

The chain employs TRBV23-1 and TRBJ2-1; TRBD2 aligns across 13 bases. TRBV23-1 qualifies as an ORF whose function is uncertain. Unmatched junction bases numbered 14, after V lost 0 bases and J lost 3 bases. The CDR3 totals 21 residues. CDR3 nucleotides: TGCGCCAGCAGTCAATCGGGGCCTGGACTAGCGGGAGTCCAATTCTACAATGAGCAGTTCTTC. Amino acid sequence: CASSQSGPGLAGVQFYNEQFF.

The chain couples TRBV6-1 to TRBJ2-5; D remains ambiguous. This CDR3 region has 15 residues. V lost 5 bases and J 1 base, leaving 14 bases between the germline ends. The germline V gene has CDR1 MNHNS and CDR2 SASEGT. As DNA, the CDR3 is TGTGCCAGCAGTCTCTCGTGGGGTCTCCAAGAGACCCAGTACTTC. It translates to CASSLSWGLQETQYF.

For this clonotype: It may be a read error: a sequence one base away is much more abundant. The chain employs TRBV2 and TRBJ2-1; TRBD2 is a possible D gene (5 bases). The ends were cut back, 3 bases at V and 5 bases at J, with 14 bases in the middle. CDR3 length: 15 residues. Germline V gene data show CDR1 as SNHLY and CDR2 as FYNNEI. The CDR3 DNA follows: TGTGCCAGCAGTGAGATGGGAGTGGCGAACAATGAGCAGTTCTTC. Translation gives CASSEMGVANNEQFF.

With respect to this clonotype: The junction does not match germline at one end; this may be a read error. V gene TRBV6-2 or TRBV6-3 combines with J gene TRBJ2-4; D possibly uses TRBD1 or TRBD2 (5 bases each). The CDR3 consists of 14 residues. The germline V gene has CDR1 MNHEY and CDR2 SVGEGT. CDR3 DNA sequence: TGTGCCAGCAGTTACGGGACCCAGCCAGGCATTCAGTGCTTC. Its translation: CASSYGTQPGIQCF.

V gene TRBV6-6 combines with J gene TRBJ2-7; TRBD1 matches 8 bases. V shed 5 bases and J 5 bases; nucleotides not matched to a gene: 8. This CDR3 spans 14 amino acids. Germline V gene sequence: CDR1 MNHNY, CDR2 SVGAGI (reference sequence). DNA of the CDR3: TGTGCCAGCAGTGCCCCAGGGGGCTGGGACGAGCAGTACTTC. Its translation: CASSAPGGWDEQYF.

This clonotype was seen a single time. A junction boundary mismatches the germline segment, possibly from a read error. The V call is TRBV12-3 or TRBV12-4, the J call TRBJ2-5; D call uncertain. The CDR3 sequence is 15 residues long. CDR3 bases: TGTGCCGGCAGTTCGACTCGTTTCAACCAAGAGACCCAGTACTTC. Translating gives CAGSSTRFNQETQYF.

Concerning this clonotype itself: This could be a read error, since a much larger clone is one nucleotide away. The chain employs TRBV29-1 and TRBJ1-1; a possible D gene is TRBD1 (6 bases). Germline assignment: CDR1 SQVTM and CDR2 ANQGSEA. The CDR3 runs 14 residues. V dropped 1 base and J dropped 7 bases, with 16 bases sitting between them. The CDR3 DNA is TGCAGCGTTGAAGTACAGGGTGGGAAGATTGAAGCTTTCTTT. This sequence encodes CSVEVQGGKIEAFF.

The chain has TRBV5-1 and TRBJ2-1; D call uncertain. This CDR3 has 13 residues. In germline, CDR1 is SGHRS, CDR2 YFSETQ. V was cut by 3 bases and J by 9 bases, with 13 bases left in between. The CDR3 loop reads CASSSFGVGEQFF. CDR3 nucleotides: TGCGCCAGCAGCTCCTTTGGAGTTGGTGAGCAGTTCTTC.

With regard to this clonotype: A clone one base away is much larger, so this may be a read error. This rearrangement joins TRBV6-1 to TRBJ2-7; D remains ambiguous. V dropped 0 bases and J dropped 3 bases, with 9 bases sitting between them. From germline, CDR1 is MNHNS and CDR2 SASEGT. The CDR3 length is 14 residues. The CDR3 here is CASSEAYLDYEQYF. Here the CDR3 DNA reads TGTGCCAGCAGTGAAGCGTACCTTGACTACGAGCAGTACTTC.

For this clonotype: This may arise from a read error, as a much more abundant clone is one base away. This chain connects TRBV10-3 to TRBJ2-1; D is uncertain. This CDR3 spans 15 amino acids. Germline CDR1 and CDR2: ENHRY and SYGVKD. V was trimmed by 9 bases and J by 0 bases, leaving 15 bases between them. The CDR3 sequence: CAIIIATTSYNEQFF. CDR3 DNA: TGTGCCATTATCATAGCAACCACCTCCTACAATGAGCAGTTCTTC.

This clonotype was recorded once. The chain is built from TRBV18 and TRBJ1-1; 8 bases line up with TRBD1. Germline V lookup: CDR1 KGHSH, CDR2 LQKENI. The J segment lost 5 bases and the V segment lost 3 bases, leaving 5 bases of the junction unmatched. The CDR3 runs 14 residues. The CDR3 coding sequence is TGTGCCAGCTCACCGAAACAGGGGGGGACTGAAGCTTTCTTT. This encodes CASSPKQGGTEAFF.